These 4 T cell receptor beta chains were all obtained from the same sample, sequenced in a study of tumor-infiltrating lymphocytes in primary liver carcinoma. Unsorted whole blood yielded blood RNA, and germline DNA was extracted as well. The investigators made TCR beta cDNA from 400 to 550 ng total RNA, using a constant-region primer. Three nested multiplex PCR rounds of slightly modified ARM-PCR generated TCR beta libraries. TRBV1-TRBV30 forward primers paired with a C-beta reverse primer were used in the first two PCR rounds, which ran roughly 11 cycles each. TCRdb passed the multiplex PCR reads through MiXCR, listing each CDR3 protein once. Of about 180,000 distinct CDR3 sequences in the sample, about 60% were seen once. The source material was peripheral blood. These receptors came from a man aged 40-50 years with primary liver carcinoma and hepatitis B virus infection.

The rearrangement uses TRBV6-5 and TRBJ1-1; 7 nucleotides line up with TRBD1. The CDR3 length is 13 residues. CDR1 MNHEY and CDR2 SVGAGI come from the germline V gene. The V and J ends lost 8 bases and 9 bases, in that order; junction bases with no gene match: 12. The CDR3 loop is CASVSTGREKAFF. The CDR3 DNA sequence: TGTGCCAGCGTGTCGACAGGGCGGGAAAAAGCTTTCTTT.

Points on this clonotype: This likely comes from a read error, as the CDR3 has no conserved phenylalanine or tryptophan at its end. The chain is built from TRBV11-2 and TRBJ2-1; no clear D. CDR1 SGHAT and CDR2 FQNNGV come from the germline V gene. CDR3 length: 14 amino acids. Trimming removed 1 base at V and 4 bases at J, with 8 bases between. The CDR3 DNA reads as TGTGCCAGCAGCTTAGCGCAAGCGTACAATGAGCAGTTCTCC. Its protein is CASSLAQAYNEQFS.

In its sample, this clonotype was seen a few times. The DNA for the CDR3 is TGTGCCATCAGTGCCACCTTCCCCAACTGGGGGACGAGCTCCTACAATGAGCAGTTCTTC. Translation gives CAISATFPNWGTSSYNEQFF. The chain employs TRBV10-3 and TRBJ2-1; D is perhaps TRBD1 or TRBD2 (5 bases each). The CDR3 covers 20 residues. Germline CDR1 is ENHRY and CDR2 is SYGVKD. V dropped 4 bases and J dropped 0 bases, with 25 bases sitting between them.

The J gene is TRBJ2-3, the V gene TRBV5-4; maybe TRBD2 (6 bases). V was clipped by 0 bases and J by 1 base, with 12 bases between them. In germline, CDR1 is SGHNT, CDR2 YYREEE (reference sequence). The CDR3 covers 16 residues. The DNA of the CDR3 is TGTGCCAGCAGCTTGGCAGGCGGGGTCGGCACAGATACGCAGTATTTT. Residues: CASSLAGGVGTDTQYF.